This T cell receptor (beta chain) came from a study of molecular identifiers for immune sequencing clone quantification. Study conclusions and caveats: Identical TCR molecules sharing a barcode could underestimate highly expanded clone sizes. Clones carrying above 20 RNA copies accounted for over 97% of effector molecules, under 1% in naive cells.

Using its own MiXCR run on the PCR reads, TCRdb lists one record per CDR3 protein. Of 400,000 to 600,000 distinct CDR3 sequences listed, roughly 25% were seen once; the top ten hold 0.76%. The CDR3 is 16 residues long, ends included. Germline CDR1 and CDR2: SGDLS and YYNGEE. In this sample, this clonotype turned up once. Antigen specificity is unknown. The conserved phenylalanine or tryptophan normally closing the CDR3 is absent here, so this likely arose from a read error. It is unclear where the CDR3 begins or ends on the DNA, so no DNA is shown, and the CDR3 is as TCRdb lists it. The gene calls are TRBV9 and TRBJ1-1. The source of this sequence is a human donor in good health. Some libraries in this study had Jurkat cell RNA spiked in. Sequencing input: naive CD8+ T cells from blood, with Jurkat cell RNA spiked in. The subset: FACS-sorted CD8+CD4-CCR7+CD45RA+ naive T cells. The CDR3 loop is CASSGGGQGENTEVFL.